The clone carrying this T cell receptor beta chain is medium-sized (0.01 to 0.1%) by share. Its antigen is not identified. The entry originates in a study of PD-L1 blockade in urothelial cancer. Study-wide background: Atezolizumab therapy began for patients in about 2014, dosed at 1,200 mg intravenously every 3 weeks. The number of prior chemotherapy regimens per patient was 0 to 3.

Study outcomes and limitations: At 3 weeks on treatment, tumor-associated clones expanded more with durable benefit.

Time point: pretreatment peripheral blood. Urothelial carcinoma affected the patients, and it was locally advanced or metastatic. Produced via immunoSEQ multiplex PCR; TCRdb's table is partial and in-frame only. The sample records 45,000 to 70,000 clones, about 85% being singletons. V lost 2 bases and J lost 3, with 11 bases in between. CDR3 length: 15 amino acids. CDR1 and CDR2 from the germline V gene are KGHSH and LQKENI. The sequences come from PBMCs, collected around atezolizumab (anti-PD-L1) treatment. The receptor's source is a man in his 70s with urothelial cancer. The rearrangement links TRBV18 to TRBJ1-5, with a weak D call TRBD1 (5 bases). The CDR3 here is CASSPNIGDNQPQHF. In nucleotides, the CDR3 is TGTGCCAGCTCACCAAACATAGGGGACAATCAGCCCCAGCATTTT. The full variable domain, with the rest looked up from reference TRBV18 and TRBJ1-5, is NAGVMQNPRHLVRRRGQEARLRCSPMKGHSHVYWYRQLPEEGLKFMVYLQKENIIDESGMPKERFSAEFPKEGPSILRIQQVVRGDSAAYFCASSPNIGDNQPQHFGDGTRLSIL.